Shown below are 23 T cell receptor beta chains from a single sample sequenced in a study of PD-1 blockade in classical Hodgkin lymphoma. The protocol was immunoSEQ multiplex PCR, while the TCRdb copy is restricted to in-frame clones and leaves out a portion. The table has about 98,000 clones, roughly 80% seen once; the top ten hold under 20%. With no exception, relapse followed autologous stem cell transplantation in all patients, and brentuximab vedotin exposure varied. Sample: peripheral blood mononuclear cells (PBMCs), taken before the second cycle of nivolumab. These receptor sequences come from a human donor with classical Hodgkin lymphoma.

The chain employs TRBV7-2 and TRBJ2-1, with D perhaps TRBD1 or TRBD2 (6 bases each). V lost 8 bases and J 6 bases, leaving 14 bases between the germline ends. This CDR3 is 13 amino acids long. The germline V gene has CDR1 SGHTA and CDR2 FQGNSA. For the CDR3, the DNA is TGTGCCAGCTCTGGGGGGCGCAGCAATGAGCAGTTCTTC. Its protein is CASSGGRSNEQFF.

The DNA for the CDR3 is TGCGCCAGCAGCCCAGGGAGCGGGACAGGGAATGAAAAACTGTTTTTT. Amino acids: CASSPGSGTGNEKLFF. J is TRBJ1-4 and V is TRBV4-1; the match to TRBD1 covers 9 bases. Germline V gives CDR1 MGHRA, CDR2 YSYEKL. This CDR3 is built from 16 residues. V was clipped by 4 bases and J by 5 bases; unmatched bases: 8.

V usage is TRBV6-1 and J usage is TRBJ2-3, with 10 bases lining up with TRBD2. The J segment lost 2 bases and the V segment lost 4 bases, leaving 6 bases of the junction unmatched. This CDR3 comprises 16 residues. CDR1 is MNHNS and CDR2 is SASEGT in the germline V gene. The CDR3 DNA reads TGTGCCAGCAGTGTATCTAGCGGGAGCCCCACAGATACGCAGTATTTT. Amino acid sequence: CASSVSSGSPTDTQYF.

V usage is TRBV4-1 and J usage is TRBJ2-2, with 11 bases aligning to TRBD2. There are 17 residues in the CDR3. The germline gives CDR1 MGHRA, CDR2 YSYEKL. V shed 4 bases, J shed 0 bases, and the junction held 4 bases outside the gene matches. DNA of the CDR3: TGCGCCAGCAGCCCCAGGGGACTAGCGGCGAACACCGGGGAGCTGTTTTTT. Residues: CASSPRGLAANTGELFF.

The gene calls are TRBV19 and TRBJ2-2; TRBD2 matches 14 bases. Germline CDR1 and CDR2: LNHDA and SQIVND (reference sequence). This CDR3 spans 19 amino acids. Losses at the gene ends were 1 base for V and 3 bases for J; bases not matched to a gene: 7. DNA for the CDR3: TGTGCCAGTAGTATAGGTCCGACTAGCGGGAGGGCCTACACCGGGGAGCTGTTTTTT. As protein: CASSIGPTSGRAYTGELFF.

This chain connects TRBV9 to TRBJ1-3; D is unclear. This CDR3 is built from 18 residues. Trimming removed 0 bases at V and 0 bases at J, with 16 bases between. The germline V gene has CDR1 SGDLS and CDR2 YYNGEE. CDR3: CASSVGGQRTFSGNTIYF. The CDR3, as DNA: TGTGCCAGCAGCGTAGGAGGTCAGCGAACTTTCTCTGGAAACACCATATATTTT.

The V call is TRBV10-3, the J call TRBJ2-1; TRBD2 matches at 10 bases. This CDR3 comprises 12 residues. V dropped 6 bases and J dropped 8; count of bases not matched to a gene: 1. Germline assignment: CDR1 ENHRY and CDR2 SYGVKD. Written as DNA, the CDR3 is TGTGCCATCAGGGGGACTAGCGATGAGCAGTTCTTC. It specifies CAIRGTSDEQFF.

J is TRBJ2-1 and V is TRBV4-3; possibly TRBD2 for D (6 bases). Trimming removed 0 bases from V and 9 bases from J, with 18 bases in between. CDR1 LGHNA and CDR2 YSLEER come from the germline V gene. This CDR3 has 16 amino acids. CDR3 nucleotides: TGCGCCAGCAGCCAAGATGGGCGGGGACCCGGCACTGAGCAGTTCTTC. It is translated as CASSQDGRGPGTEQFF.

This chain joins TRBV7-2 and TRBJ2-2; 12 bases line up with TRBD2. V shed 2 bases and J 7 bases; nucleotides not matched to a gene: 8. The V gene's germline CDR1 is SGHTA and CDR2 FQGNSA. The CDR3 is 17 residues long. DNA of the CDR3: TGTGCCAGCAGCTTATACGGCGGACTAGCGGGAAGCGGGGAGCTGTTTTTT. Its translation: CASSLYGGLAGSGELFF.

V and J are TRBV2 and TRBJ2-1; 11 bases map to TRBD1. The CDR3 loop spans 13 amino acids. V lost 5 bases and J lost 8; bases outside the gene matches: 2. Germline V gives CDR1 SNHLY, CDR2 FYNNEI. Here the CDR3 reads CASSRDRGDEQFF. CDR3 nucleotides: TGTGCCAGCAGTCGGGACAGGGGGGATGAGCAGTTCTTC.

This chain uses TRBV7-3 with TRBJ2-1; 9 positions agree with TRBD2. Germline V gene lookup returns CDR1 SGHTA and CDR2 FQGTGA. The CDR3 contains 15 residues. The trim removed 5 bases at V and 3 bases at J, leaving 5 bases unmatched. The CDR3 DNA reads as TGTGCCAGCAGCACGGGACTAGCTGTCTACAATGAGCAGTTCTTC. Translated, it gives CASSTGLAVYNEQFF. Full variable domain (remainder filled in from reference TRBV7-3 and TRBJ2-1): GAGVSQTPSNKVTEKGKYVELRCDPISGHTALYWYRQSLGQGPEFLIYFQGTGAADDSGLPNDRFFAVRPEGSVSTLKIQRTERGDSAVYLCASSTGLAVYNEQFFGPGTRLTVL.

The J gene is TRBJ2-1, the V gene TRBV7-9, with 9 bases lining up with TRBD2. CDR1 is SEHNR, CDR2 FQNEAQ, per germline (reference sequence). J was trimmed by 1 base and V by 3 bases; bases with no gene match: 7. The CDR3 runs to 17 residues. Here the CDR3 reads CASSFSATSGSYNEQFF. CDR3 bases: TGTGCCAGCAGCTTCTCCGCAACTAGCGGGTCCTACAATGAGCAGTTCTTC.

As for this clone: Within the sample, other DNA sequences also encode this same CDR3. The chain employs TRBV10-3 and TRBJ2-7; D remains ambiguous. The germline gives CDR1 ENHRY, CDR2 SYGVKD. The CDR3 contains 11 residues. With 3 bases removed from V and 7 bases from J, the gap between germline ends came to 7 bases. In DNA form, the CDR3 reads TGTGCCATCAGTGACCTTGGAGAGCAGTACTTC. Translated: CAISDLGEQYF.

The chain joins TRBV28 to TRBJ2-2, with a weak D call TRBD1 (5 bases). Germline lookup yields CDR1 MDHEN and CDR2 SYDVKM. Trimming cost V 4 bases and J 3 bases, with 18 bases left between them. This CDR3 contains 17 residues. CDR3 nucleotide sequence: TGTGCCAGCAGTTCCCTCGGGTCCAGGGATGACACCGGGGAGCTGTTTTTT. Translating gives CASSSLGSRDDTGELFF.

This rearrangement joins TRBV18 to TRBJ2-7; no clear D gene. Per the germline V gene, CDR1 is KGHSH and CDR2 is LQKENI. The V end was cut by 4 bases, the J end by 1 base, with 11 bases between. The CDR3 totals 14 residues. The CDR3 here is CASSQYKGSYEQYF. The DNA of the CDR3 is TGTGCCAGCTCACAATATAAGGGATCCTACGAGCAGTACTTC.

This chain joins TRBV4-2 and TRBJ2-1; 9 bases align to TRBD2. The germline gives CDR1 LGHNA, CDR2 YNFKEQ. V shed 3 bases, J shed 6 bases, and the junction held 9 bases outside the gene matches. The length of the CDR3 is 16 residues. The CDR3 reads CASSHDGLAQINEQFF. CDR3 DNA: TGTGCCAGCAGCCACGACGGACTAGCGCAGATCAATGAGCAGTTCTTC.

In this sample, this clone turned up once. CDR3 nucleotide sequence: TGTGCCAGCAGTCAACCGAGCGGGAGCTCTTACAATGAGCAGTTCTTC. It encodes CASSQPSGSSYNEQFF. The chain employs TRBV9 and TRBJ2-1; 8 bases align to TRBD2. CDR1 and CDR2 from the germline V gene are SGDLS and YYNGEE. CDR3 size: 16 residues. V lost 5 bases to trimming and J lost 4 bases; unmatched junction nucleotides: 11.

This chain links TRBV2 with TRBJ2-3; D is unresolved. V lost 3 bases and J 0 bases, leaving 7 bases between the germline ends. The CDR3 has 14 amino acids. Germline lookup yields CDR1 SNHLY and CDR2 FYNNEI. The CDR3, as DNA: TGTGCCAGCAGTGACAGTTCTAGCACAGATACGCAGTATTTT. Its translation is CASSDSSSTDTQYF.

The chain links TRBV19 to TRBJ2-7; 10 positions agree with TRBD1. J lost 5 bases, V lost 6 bases, and 7 bases had no gene match. The CDR3 is 14 amino acids. CDR1 and CDR2 (germline): LNHDA, SQIVND (reference sequence). The CDR3: CASSRDRGWNEQYF. CDR3 coding DNA: TGTGCCAGTAGCCGGGACAGGGGTTGGAACGAGCAGTACTTC.

The chain has TRBV10-3 and TRBJ2-1; tentatively, D is TRBD2 (5 bases). Germline CDR1 ENHRY, CDR2 SYGVKD. This CDR3 contains 13 residues. V lost 6 bases and J lost 9, with 15 bases in between. The CDR3 DNA reads TGTGCCATCAGCCCCGGGCTAGCAGTTGAGCAGTTCTTC. It is translated as CAISPGLAVEQFF.

The chain has TRBV30 and TRBJ2-1, with 7 bases matching TRBD2. Germline CDR1 and CDR2: GTSNPN and SVGIG (reference sequence). This CDR3 is built from 15 residues. Trimming cost V 1 base and J 12 bases; bases outside gene matches: 15. This chain's CDR3 is CAWSALGTKVIGQFF. In DNA form, the CDR3 reads TGTGCCTGGAGTGCCCTAGGGACTAAGGTTATTGGGCAGTTCTTC.

The chain joins TRBV6-5 to TRBJ2-6; D is uncertain. This CDR3 region has 15 residues. V lost 4 bases and J 0 bases, leaving 7 bases between the germline ends. Germline V gene sequence: CDR1 MNHEY, CDR2 SVGAGI. The CDR3 is CASSFTDSGANVLTF. The CDR3 nucleotides read TGTGCCAGCAGTTTCACAGACTCTGGGGCCAACGTCCTGACTTTC.

This clone was observed once. The V call is TRBV2, the J call TRBJ2-7; 12 positions agree with TRBD2. J lost 2 bases, V lost 6 bases, and 2 bases had no gene match. The CDR3 is 14 amino acids. Germline values: CDR1 SNHLY, CDR2 FYNNEI. In DNA, the CDR3 is TGTGCCAGCAGCCGGACTAGCGGGGCCTACGAGCAGTACTTC. Translated: CASSRTSGAYEQYF.